One and the same sample provided the 21 T cell receptor beta chains below, sequenced in a study of blood T cell repertoires in COVID-19. This table comes from immunoSEQ multiplex PCR, and its TCRdb copy is limited to in-frame clones, with some not included. The data contain 300,000 to 400,000 clones, approximately 89% of them seen just once; the ten biggest clones take up less than 6.5%. The sample consisted of PBMCs or T cells enriched from blood (not recorded which). Receptor source: a man between 25 and 39 years old who had recovered from COVID-19.

The chain carries TRBV5-1 and TRBJ2-3; 7 bases match TRBD1. Germline V gene lookup returns CDR1 SGHRS and CDR2 YFSETQ. Trimming took 3 bases from V and 5 from J; bases not matched to a gene: 6. The CDR3 has 14 amino acids. Here the CDR3 reads CASSSGQEGDTQYF. DNA for the CDR3: TGCGCCAGCAGCTCAGGACAGGAAGGAGATACGCAGTATTTT.

In its sample, this clone was seen once. The gene calls are TRBV7-8 and TRBJ2-1, with 8 bases fitting TRBD1. V dropped 5 bases and J dropped 2; count of bases not matched to a gene: 11. The CDR3 runs 17 residues. CDR1 is SGHVS and CDR2 is FQNEAQ in the germline V gene. CDR3 in amino acids: CASSRLSAGGAYNEQFF. The CDR3 coding sequence is TGTGCCAGCAGCCGCCTCTCGGCAGGGGGCGCCTACAATGAGCAGTTCTTC.

The chain couples TRBV24-1 to TRBJ2-2; D possibly corresponds to TRBD2 (5 bases). Germline loops: CDR1 KGHDR, CDR2 SFDVKD. V lost 4 bases, J lost 1 base, and 9 bases lay in between. The length of the CDR3 is 15 residues. Here the CDR3 DNA reads TGTGCCACCAGTGACCCCGGGATGAACACCGGGGAGCTGTTTTTT. The encoded protein is CATSDPGMNTGELFF.

The chain carries TRBV28 and TRBJ2-7; D not resolved. Per germline, CDR1 MDHEN and CDR2 SYDVKM. V was trimmed by 6 bases and J by 2 bases, leaving 5 bases between them. CDR3 length: 11 amino acids. CDR3 DNA sequence: TGTGCCAGCAGCCGTCCCTACGAGCAGTACTTC. Translated: CASSRPYEQYF.

This chain links TRBV6-1 with TRBJ2-2, with D possibly matching TRBD1 (5 bases). This CDR3 has 16 residues. Germline CDR1 is MNHNS and CDR2 is SASEGT. With 1 base removed from V and 5 bases from J, the gap between germline ends came to 14 bases. CDR3 DNA: TGTGCCAGCAGTGAAGAGTCTATAGGGGCAACCGGGGAGCTGTTTTTT. Its protein is CASSEESIGATGELFF.

The chain recombines TRBV6-6 with TRBJ2-6, with D perhaps TRBD1 (5 bases). This CDR3 is built from 19 residues. V was shortened by 5 bases and J by 1 base, with 21 bases between the two germline ends. Germline lookup yields CDR1 MNHNY and CDR2 SVGAGI (reference sequence). The CDR3 sequence: CASSPRTSLNPSGANVLTF. CDR3 DNA sequence: TGTGCCAGCAGTCCCCGGACATCCCTGAACCCATCTGGGGCCAACGTCCTGACTTTC.

The rearrangement joins TRBV7-2 to TRBJ2-3; 14 positions agree with TRBD2. Germline CDR1 SGHTA, CDR2 FQGNSA. The CDR3 totals 14 residues. The junction had 4 bases not matched to a gene; V was cut back by 5 bases and J by 9 bases. For the CDR3, the DNA is TGTGCCAGCAGCCCGGGACTAGCGGGGGAGACGCAGTATTTT. Protein product: CASSPGLAGETQYF.

The chain recombines TRBV6-6 with TRBJ2-7, with 15 positions matching TRBD2. With V trimmed by 5 bases and J by 6 bases, 14 bases remained unmatched. There are 18 residues in the CDR3. Germline assignment: CDR1 MNHNY and CDR2 SVGAGI (reference sequence). Written as DNA, the CDR3 is TGTGCCAGCAGTCTCCGGACTAGCGGGGGGGCGAGGGTTCCCGAGCAGTACTTC. Its translation: CASSLRTSGGARVPEQYF.

This clone was recorded once. V is TRBV10-2 and J is TRBJ1-1; D gene ambiguous. With 3 bases removed from V and 1 base from J, the gap between germline ends came to 6 bases. Germline V gene sequence: CDR1 WSHSY, CDR2 SAAADI. CDR3 length: 13 amino acids. The CDR3 DNA is TGCGCCAGCAGTGACCAGGAGAACACTGAAGCTTTCTTT. Translated: CASSDQENTEAFF.

The sample holds one count of this clone. This sequence joins TRBV30 and TRBJ1-6; D unclear. With 3 bases removed from V and 7 bases from J, the gap between germline ends came to 22 bases. The CDR3 has 17 residues. Germline CDR1 is GTSNPN and CDR2 is SVGIG (reference sequence). The CDR3 sequence: CAWSDPGANLRNSPLHF. The CDR3 nucleotides are TGTGCCTGGAGCGACCCCGGAGCAAACCTAAGAAATTCACCCCTCCACTTT.

The genes are TRBV6-5 and TRBJ1-3; D is uncertain. CDR3 size: 13 residues. Trimming left V 3 bases short and J 4 bases short, with 7 bases between. Germline CDR1 and CDR2: MNHEY and SVGAGI. The CDR3 sequence is CASSYGIGNTIYF. CDR3 bases: TGTGCCAGCAGTTATGGCATCGGAAACACCATATATTTT.

CDR3 in DNA: TGTGCCAGCTCCCAGACAGGTGGTCCGGGGGAGCAGTACTTC. This gives the protein CASSQTGGPGEQYF. The chain combines TRBV18 with TRBJ2-7; D perhaps matches TRBD1 (6 bases). CDR1 and CDR2 (germline): KGHSH, LQKENI. The CDR3 consists of 14 residues. V lost 6 bases, J lost 7 bases, and 19 bases lay in between.

The chain combines TRBV2 with TRBJ1-6; D unresolved. Germline V gene sequence: CDR1 SNHLY, CDR2 FYNNEI. The CDR3 loop spans 13 amino acids. V shed 3 bases and J shed 8 bases, with 8 bases lying between them. CDR3 sequence reads: CASSDWGDSPLHF. CDR3 bases: TGTGCCAGCAGTGATTGGGGAGATTCACCCCTCCACTTT.

This clone was seen just once. The CDR3 sequence is CASSIGQNEQFF. The CDR3 nucleotides read TGTGCCAGTAGTATAGGACAAAATGAGCAGTTCTTC. The chain links TRBV19 to TRBJ2-1; D unresolved. Germline V lookup: CDR1 LNHDA, CDR2 SQIVND (reference sequence). This CDR3 contains 12 residues. Trimming cost V 1 base and J 7 bases, with 5 bases left between them.

This sequence joins TRBV3-1 (or the pseudogene TRBV3-2) and TRBJ2-2; 9 nucleotides agree with TRBD1. Germline CDR1 LGHDT, CDR2 YNNKEL (reference sequence). V lost 5 bases, J lost 1 base, and 5 bases stayed unmatched. CDR3 length: 16 amino acids. CDR3 residues: CASSGRGQGNTGELFF. The CDR3 region has the DNA TGTGCCAGCAGCGGAAGGGGACAGGGGAACACCGGGGAGCTGTTTTTT.

The chain links TRBV3-1 (or the pseudogene TRBV3-2) to TRBJ1-4; D is ambiguous. CDR3 length: 15 residues. V dropped 0 bases and J dropped 6 bases, with 11 bases sitting between them. Germline V gene lookup returns CDR1 LGHDT and CDR2 YNNKEL (reference sequence). The CDR3 DNA reads as TGTGCCAGCAGCCAAGATGTCTACCAGGATGAAAAACTGTTTTTT. It translates to CASSQDVYQDEKLFF.

The chain links TRBV14 to TRBJ2-2, with 7 bases identical to TRBD1. The germline V gene encodes CDR1 SGHDN and CDR2 FVKESK. The V and J ends lost 2 bases and 6 bases, in that order; junction bases with no gene match: 6. The CDR3 loop spans 15 amino acids. The CDR3 region is CASSQTETGAGELFF. The CDR3 coding sequence is TGTGCCAGCAGCCAAACAGAAACAGGGGCCGGGGAGCTGTTTTTT.

CDR3 DNA: TGTGCCAGCAGCCCCCCGGGGGATGGTTACGAGCAGTACTTC. Its protein product is CASSPPGDGYEQYF. V usage is TRBV6-5 and J usage is TRBJ2-7, with D maybe TRBD2 (6 bases). Trimming removed 6 bases from V and 4 bases from J, with 16 bases in between. The CDR3 contains 14 residues. Germline assignment: CDR1 MNHEY and CDR2 SVGAGI.

This clone was seen at least ten times. V gene TRBV14 combines with J gene TRBJ2-1, with 13 bases matching TRBD2. The germline CDR1 and CDR2 sequences are SGHDN and FVKESK. J lost 4 bases, V lost 0 bases, and 3 bases had no gene match. CDR3 length: 17 residues. In DNA form, the CDR3 reads TGTGCCAGCAGCCAAGATCGGACTAGCGGGGGATACAATGAGCAGTTCTTC. Amino acid sequence: CASSQDRTSGGYNEQFF.

This clone was picked up a small number of times. The chain joins TRBV25-1 to TRBJ1-2; no clear D gene. Trimming cost V 3 bases and J 3 bases, with 8 bases left between them. The CDR3 is 13 amino acids. The germline gives CDR1 MGHDK, CDR2 SYGVNS. The CDR3 nucleotides read TGTGCCAGCAGTGAGGAGTCCTACTATGGCTACACCTTC. Its translation is CASSEESYYGYTF.

This clone appeared a few times. CDR3 residues: CASSLVQGTVYEQYF. The CDR3 bases are TGCGCCAGCAGCTTGGTTCAGGGCACGGTCTACGAGCAGTACTTC. The chain links TRBV5-1 to TRBJ2-7; tentatively, D is TRBD1 (5 bases). The V end lost 0 bases, the J end lost 3 bases, and 13 bases lay between the germline ends. CDR1 is SGHRS and CDR2 is YFSETQ in the germline V gene. The CDR3 has 15 amino acids.